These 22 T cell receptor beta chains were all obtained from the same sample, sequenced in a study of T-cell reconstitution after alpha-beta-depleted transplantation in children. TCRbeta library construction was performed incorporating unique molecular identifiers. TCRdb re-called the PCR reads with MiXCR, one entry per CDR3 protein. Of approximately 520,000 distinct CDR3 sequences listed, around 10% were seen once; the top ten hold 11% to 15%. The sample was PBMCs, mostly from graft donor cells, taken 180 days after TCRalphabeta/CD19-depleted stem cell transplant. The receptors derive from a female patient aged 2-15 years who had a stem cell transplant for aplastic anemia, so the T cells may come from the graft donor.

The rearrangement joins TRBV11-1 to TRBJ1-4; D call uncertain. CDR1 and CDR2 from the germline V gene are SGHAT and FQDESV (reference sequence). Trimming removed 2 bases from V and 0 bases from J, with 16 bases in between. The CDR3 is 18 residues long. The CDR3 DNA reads TGTGCCAGCAGCTTACTGGGTGGCAGACTTGCAACTAATGAAAAACTGTTTTTT. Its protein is CASSLLGGRLATNEKLFF.

CDR3 residues: CASSQEGRGLGETQYF. CDR3 nucleotide sequence: TGCGCCAGCAGCCAAGAGGGCAGGGGGCTAGGAGAGACCCAGTACTTC. The chain is built from TRBV4-1 and TRBJ2-5; TRBD1 agrees at 8 bases. Germline CDR1 is MGHRA and CDR2 is YSYEKL. The CDR3 has 16 residues. Trimming removed 0 bases from V and 4 bases from J; junction bases left unmatched: 7.

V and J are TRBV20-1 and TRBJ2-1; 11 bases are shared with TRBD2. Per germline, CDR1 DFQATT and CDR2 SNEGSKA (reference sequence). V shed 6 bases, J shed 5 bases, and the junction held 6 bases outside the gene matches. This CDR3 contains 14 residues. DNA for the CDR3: TGCAGTGCGGTACTAGCGGGAGCGGACAATGAGCAGTTCTTC. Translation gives CSAVLAGADNEQFF.

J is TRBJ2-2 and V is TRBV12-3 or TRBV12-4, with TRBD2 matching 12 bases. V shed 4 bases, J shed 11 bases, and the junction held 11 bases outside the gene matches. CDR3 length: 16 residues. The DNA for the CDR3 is TGTGCCAGCAGTTCTCGACTAGCGGGAGTCCTGATCGAGCTGTTTTTT. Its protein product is CASSSRLAGVLIELFF.

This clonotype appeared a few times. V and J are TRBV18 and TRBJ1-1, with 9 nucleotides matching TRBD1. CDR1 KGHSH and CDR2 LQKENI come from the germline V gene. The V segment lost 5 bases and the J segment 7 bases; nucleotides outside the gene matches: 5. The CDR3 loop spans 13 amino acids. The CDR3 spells CASSAGTGFEAFF. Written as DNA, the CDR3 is TGTGCCAGCTCAGCCGGGACAGGGTTTGAAGCTTTCTTT.

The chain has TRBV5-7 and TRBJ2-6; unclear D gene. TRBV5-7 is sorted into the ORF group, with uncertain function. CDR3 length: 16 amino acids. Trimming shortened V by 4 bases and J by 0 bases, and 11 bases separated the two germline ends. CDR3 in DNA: TGTGCCAGCAGCCCCGGCGTCAGCTCTGGGGCCAACGTCCTGACTTTC. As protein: CASSPGVSSGANVLTF.

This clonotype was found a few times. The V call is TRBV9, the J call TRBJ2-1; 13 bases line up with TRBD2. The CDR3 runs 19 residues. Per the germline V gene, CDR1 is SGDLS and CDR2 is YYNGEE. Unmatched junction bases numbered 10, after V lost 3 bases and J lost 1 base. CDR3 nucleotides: TGTGCCAGCAGCGACCCGGGACTAGCGGGATGGAGGTCCTACAATGAGCAGTTCTTC. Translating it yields CASSDPGLAGWRSYNEQFF.

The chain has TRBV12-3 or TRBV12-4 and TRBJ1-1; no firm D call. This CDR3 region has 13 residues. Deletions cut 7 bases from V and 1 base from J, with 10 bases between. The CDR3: CASNGNQNTEAFF. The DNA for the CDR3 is TGTGCCAGCAACGGGAACCAGAACACTGAAGCTTTCTTT.

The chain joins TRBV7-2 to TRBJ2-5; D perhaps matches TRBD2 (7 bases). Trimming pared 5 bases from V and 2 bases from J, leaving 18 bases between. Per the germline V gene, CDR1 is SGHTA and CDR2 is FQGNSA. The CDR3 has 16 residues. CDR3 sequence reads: CASSPKGGGTQETQYF. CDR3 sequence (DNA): TGTGCCAGCAGCCCAAAGGGGGGGGGGACGCAAGAGACCCAGTACTTC.

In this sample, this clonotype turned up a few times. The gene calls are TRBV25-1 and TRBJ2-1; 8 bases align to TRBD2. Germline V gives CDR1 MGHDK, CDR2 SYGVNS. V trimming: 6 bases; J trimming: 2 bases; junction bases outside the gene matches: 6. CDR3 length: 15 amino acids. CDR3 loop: CASRRELAAYNEQFF. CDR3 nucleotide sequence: TGTGCCAGCAGGAGGGAACTAGCGGCCTACAATGAGCAGTTCTTC.

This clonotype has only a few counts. The CDR3 loop is CASSNYRGRFSYEQYV. The CDR3, as DNA: TGTGCCAGCAGCAACTACAGGGGGCGATTCTCCTACGAGCAGTACGTC. The chain carries TRBV7-2 and TRBJ2-7; 9 nucleotides align to TRBD1. After removal of 5 bases from V and 0 bases from J, the junction contained 8 bases not matched to a gene. This CDR3 region has 16 residues. Per germline, CDR1 SGHTA and CDR2 FQGNSA.

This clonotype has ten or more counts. The CDR3 nucleotides read TGCGCCAGCAGCTTATCTTGGACAGGGAACTACGAGCAGTACTTC. This gives the protein CASSLSWTGNYEQYF. This sequence joins TRBV4-3 and TRBJ2-7; 8 bases map to TRBD1. CDR1 and CDR2 (germline): LGHNA, YSLEER. This CDR3 contains 15 residues. After removal of 5 bases from V and 3 bases from J, the junction contained 9 bases not matched to a gene.

The CDR3 protein is CSVRRDYEQYF. CDR3 coding DNA: TGCAGCGTCCGAAGAGACTACGAGCAGTACTTC. The J gene is TRBJ2-7, the V gene TRBV29-1, with D unresolved. V was clipped by 6 bases and J by 3 bases, with 9 bases between them. In germline, CDR1 is SQVTM, CDR2 ANQGSEA. The CDR3 is 11 residues long.

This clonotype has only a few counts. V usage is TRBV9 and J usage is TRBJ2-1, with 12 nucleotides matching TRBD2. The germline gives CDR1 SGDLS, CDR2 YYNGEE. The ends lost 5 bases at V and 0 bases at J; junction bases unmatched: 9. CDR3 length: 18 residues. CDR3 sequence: CASREGLAGTNSYNEQFF. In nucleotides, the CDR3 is TGTGCCAGCAGGGAAGGACTAGCGGGAACAAACTCCTACAATGAGCAGTTCTTC.

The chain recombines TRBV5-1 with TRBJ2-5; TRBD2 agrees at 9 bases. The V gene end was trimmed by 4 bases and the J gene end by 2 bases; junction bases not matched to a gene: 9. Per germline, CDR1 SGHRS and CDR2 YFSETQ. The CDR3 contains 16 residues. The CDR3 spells CASSPLAGRFQETQYF. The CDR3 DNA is TGCGCCAGCAGCCCTCTAGCGGGACGCTTTCAAGAGACCCAGTACTTC.

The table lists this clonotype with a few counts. The CDR3 coding sequence is TGCAGTGCTAGAGACCCGGCCGGGACTAGCGGCAATGAGCAGTTCTTC. Protein product: CSARDPAGTSGNEQFF. V and J are TRBV20-1 and TRBJ2-1, with 11 bases matching TRBD2. Germline lookup yields CDR1 DFQATT and CDR2 SNEGSKA (reference sequence). The CDR3 is 16 amino acids. The V gene end was trimmed by 0 bases and the J gene end by 6 bases; junction bases not matched to a gene: 7.

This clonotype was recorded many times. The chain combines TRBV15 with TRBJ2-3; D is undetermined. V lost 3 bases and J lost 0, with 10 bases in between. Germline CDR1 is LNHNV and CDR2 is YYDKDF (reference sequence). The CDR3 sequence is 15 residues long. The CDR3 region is CATSRDGKSTDTQYF. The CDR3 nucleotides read TGTGCCACCAGCAGGGACGGAAAAAGCACAGATACGCAGTATTTT.

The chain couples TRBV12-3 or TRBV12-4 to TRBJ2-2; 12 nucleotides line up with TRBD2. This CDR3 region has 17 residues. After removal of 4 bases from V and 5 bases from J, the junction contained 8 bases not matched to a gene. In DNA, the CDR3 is TGTGCCAGCAGTTCCCAACTTACTAGCGGGAGGACCGGGGAGCTGTTTTTT. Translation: CASSSQLTSGRTGELFF.

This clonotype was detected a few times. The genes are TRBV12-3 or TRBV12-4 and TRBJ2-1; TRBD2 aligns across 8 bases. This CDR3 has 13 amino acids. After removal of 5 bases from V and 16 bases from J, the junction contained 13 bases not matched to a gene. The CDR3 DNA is TGTGCCAGCAGTCCCCCTCTGGCGGGAGGACAATTCTTC. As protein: CASSPPLAGGQFF.

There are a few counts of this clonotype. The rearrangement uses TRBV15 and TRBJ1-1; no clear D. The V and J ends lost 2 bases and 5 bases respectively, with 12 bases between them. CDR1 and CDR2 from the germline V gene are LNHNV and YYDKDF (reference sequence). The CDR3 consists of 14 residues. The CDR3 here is CATSRSWEGTEAFF. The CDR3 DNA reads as TGTGCCACCAGCAGATCCTGGGAGGGAACTGAAGCTTTCTTT. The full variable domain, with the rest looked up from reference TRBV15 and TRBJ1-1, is DAMVIQNPRYQVTQFGKPVTLSCSQTLNHNVMYWYQQKSSQAPKLLFHYYDKDFNNEADTPDNFQSRRPNTSFCFLDIRSPGLGDTAMYLCATSRSWEGTEAFFGQGTRLTVV.

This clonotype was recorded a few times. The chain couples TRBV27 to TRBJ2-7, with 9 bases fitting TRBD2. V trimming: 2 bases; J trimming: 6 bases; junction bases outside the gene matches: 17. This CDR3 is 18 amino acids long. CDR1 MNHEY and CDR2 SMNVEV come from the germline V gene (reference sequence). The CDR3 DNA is TGTGCCAGCAGTTTAGTAGCCCCCGGCGGGAGGGCCGTTAGCGAGCAGTACTTC. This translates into CASSLVAPGGRAVSEQYF.

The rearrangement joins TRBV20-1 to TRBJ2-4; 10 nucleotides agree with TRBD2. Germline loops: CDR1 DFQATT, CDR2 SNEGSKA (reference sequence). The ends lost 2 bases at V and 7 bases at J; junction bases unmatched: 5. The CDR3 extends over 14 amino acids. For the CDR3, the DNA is TGCAGTGCTAGACTAGCGGGAGTAGTGAACATTCAGTACTTC. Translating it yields CSARLAGVVNIQYF.